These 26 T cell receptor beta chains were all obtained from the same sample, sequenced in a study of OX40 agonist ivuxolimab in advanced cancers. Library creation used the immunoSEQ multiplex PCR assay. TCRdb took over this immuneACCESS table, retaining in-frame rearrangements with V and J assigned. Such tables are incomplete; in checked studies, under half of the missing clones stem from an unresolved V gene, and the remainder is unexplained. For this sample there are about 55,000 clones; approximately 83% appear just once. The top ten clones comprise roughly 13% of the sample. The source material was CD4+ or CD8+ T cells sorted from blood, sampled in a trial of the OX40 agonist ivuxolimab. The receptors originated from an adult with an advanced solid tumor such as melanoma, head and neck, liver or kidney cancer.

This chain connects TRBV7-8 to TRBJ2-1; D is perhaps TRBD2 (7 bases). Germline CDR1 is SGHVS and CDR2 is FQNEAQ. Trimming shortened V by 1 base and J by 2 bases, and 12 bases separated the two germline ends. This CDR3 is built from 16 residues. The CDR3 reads CASSLEGGAAYNEQFF. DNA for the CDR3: TGTGCCAGCAGCTTAGAAGGGGGGGCGGCCTACAATGAGCAGTTCTTC.

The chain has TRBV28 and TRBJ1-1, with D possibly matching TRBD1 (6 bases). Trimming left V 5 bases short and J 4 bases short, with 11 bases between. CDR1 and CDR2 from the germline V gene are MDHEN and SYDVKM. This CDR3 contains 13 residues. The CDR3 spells CASSPGGATEAFF. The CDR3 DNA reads TGTGCCAGCAGTCCTGGGGGGGCCACTGAAGCTTTCTTT. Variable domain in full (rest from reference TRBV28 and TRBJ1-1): DVKVTQSSRYLVKRTGEKVFLECVQDMDHENMFWYRQDPGLGLRLIYFSYDVKMKEKGDIPEGYSVSREKKERFSLILESASTNQTSMYLCASSPGGATEAFFGQGTRLTVV.

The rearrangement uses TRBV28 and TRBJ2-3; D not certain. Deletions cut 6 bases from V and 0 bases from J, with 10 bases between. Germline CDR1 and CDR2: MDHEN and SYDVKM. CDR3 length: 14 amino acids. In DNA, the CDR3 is TGTGCCAGCAGCTTGGACGGGAGCACAGATACGCAGTATTTT. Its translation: CASSLDGSTDTQYF.

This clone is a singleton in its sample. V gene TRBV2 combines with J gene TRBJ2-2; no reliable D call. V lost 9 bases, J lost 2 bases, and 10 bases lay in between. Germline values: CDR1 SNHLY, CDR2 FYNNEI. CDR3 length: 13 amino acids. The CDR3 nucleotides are TGTGCCAGGTTGGACGAAAACACCGGGGAGCTGTTTTTT. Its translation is CARLDENTGELFF. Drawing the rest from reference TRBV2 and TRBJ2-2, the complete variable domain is EPEVTQTPSHQVTQMGQEVILRCVPISNHLYFYWYRQILGQKVEFLVSFYNNEISEKSEIFDDQFSVERPDGSNFTLKIRSTKLEDSAMYFCARLDENTGELFFGEGSRLTVL.

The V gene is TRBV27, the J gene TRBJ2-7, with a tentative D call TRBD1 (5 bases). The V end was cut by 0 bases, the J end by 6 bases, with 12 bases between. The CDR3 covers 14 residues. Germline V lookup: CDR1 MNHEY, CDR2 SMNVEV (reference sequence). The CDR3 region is CASSLSGRVTEQYF. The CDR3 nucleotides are TGTGCCAGCAGTTTATCGGGCAGGGTGACCGAGCAGTACTTC.

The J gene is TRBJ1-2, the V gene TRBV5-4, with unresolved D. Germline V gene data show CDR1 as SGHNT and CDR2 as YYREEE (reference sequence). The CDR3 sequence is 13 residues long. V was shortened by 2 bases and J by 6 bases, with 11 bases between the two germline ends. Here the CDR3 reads CASSFSPLDGYTF. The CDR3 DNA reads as TGTGCCAGCAGCTTCTCTCCACTGGATGGCTACACCTTC.

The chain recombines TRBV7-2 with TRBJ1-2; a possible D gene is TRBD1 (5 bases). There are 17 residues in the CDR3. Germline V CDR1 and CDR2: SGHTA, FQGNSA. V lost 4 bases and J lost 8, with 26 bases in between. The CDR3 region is CASSYYAPPQGLEGYTF. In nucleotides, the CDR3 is TGTGCCAGCAGCTATTACGCACCGCCGCAGGGACTCGAAGGCTACACCTTC.

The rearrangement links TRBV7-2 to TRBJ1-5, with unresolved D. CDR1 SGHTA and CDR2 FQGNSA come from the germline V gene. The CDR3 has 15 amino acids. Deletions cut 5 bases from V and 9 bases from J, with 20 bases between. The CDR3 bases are TGTGCCAGCAGCGTGCGTGACGGTACGGTATGGCCCCAGCATTTT. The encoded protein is CASSVRDGTVWPQHF.

The CDR3 loop reads CASSSTAGRTEAFF. CDR3 nucleotide sequence: TGCGCCAGCAGCTCAACGGCTGGGCGCACTGAAGCTTTCTTT. The chain employs TRBV5-1 and TRBJ1-1; no clear D gene. V was trimmed by 3 bases and J by 4 bases, leaving 13 bases between them. CDR3 length equals 14 residues. Germline V CDR1 and CDR2: SGHRS, YFSETQ.

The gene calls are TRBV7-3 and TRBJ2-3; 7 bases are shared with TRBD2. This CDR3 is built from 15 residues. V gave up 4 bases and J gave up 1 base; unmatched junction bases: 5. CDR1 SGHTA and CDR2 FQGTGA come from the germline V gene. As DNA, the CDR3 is TGTGCCAGCAGCTGGAGCGGGGCGGGCACAGATACGCAGTATTTT. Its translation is CASSWSGAGTDTQYF.

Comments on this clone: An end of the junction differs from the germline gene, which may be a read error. For the CDR3, the DNA is TGTGCTAGCAGCCCGCATGATTTCCGGGTTAAAGGAAACACCATATATTTT. It is translated as CASSPHDFRVKGNTIYF. J is TRBJ1-3 and V is TRBV7-7; D is unresolved. The CDR3 consists of 17 residues. Germline loops: CDR1 SSHAT, CDR2 FNYEAQ (reference sequence). The variable domain in full, completed from reference TRBV7-7 and TRBJ1-3, reads GAGVSQSPRYKVTKRGQDVTLRCDPISSHATLYWYQQALGQGPEFLTYFNYEAQPDKSGLPSDRFSAERPEGSISTLTIQRTEQRDSAMYRCASSPHDFRVKGNTIYFGEGSWLTVV.

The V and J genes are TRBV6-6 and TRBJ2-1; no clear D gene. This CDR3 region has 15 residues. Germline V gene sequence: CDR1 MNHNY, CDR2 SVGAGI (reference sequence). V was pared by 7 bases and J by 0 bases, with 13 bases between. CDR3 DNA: TGTGCCAGCACGGGCAGCACAAGCTCCTACAATGAGCAGTTCTTC. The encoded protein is CASTGSTSSYNEQFF.

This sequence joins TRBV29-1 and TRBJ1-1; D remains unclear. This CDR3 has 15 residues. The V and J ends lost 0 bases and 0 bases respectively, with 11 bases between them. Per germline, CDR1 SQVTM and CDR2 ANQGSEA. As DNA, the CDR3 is TGCAGCGTTGAAGATCCGCAACACTTGAACACTGAAGCTTTCTTT. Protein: CSVEDPQHLNTEAFF.

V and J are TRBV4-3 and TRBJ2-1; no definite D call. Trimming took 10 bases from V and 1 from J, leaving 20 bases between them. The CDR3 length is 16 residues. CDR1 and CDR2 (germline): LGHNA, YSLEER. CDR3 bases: TGCGCCAACCGACCCAACCCCTACGGTTCCTACAATGAGCAGTTCTTC. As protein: CANRPNPYGSYNEQFF.

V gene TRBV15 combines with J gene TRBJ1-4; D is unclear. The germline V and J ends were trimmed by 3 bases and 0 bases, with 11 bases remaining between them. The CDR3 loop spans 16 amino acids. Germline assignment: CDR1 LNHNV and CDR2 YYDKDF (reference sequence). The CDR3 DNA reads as TGTGCCACCAGCAGTAACCCGGCTGCAACTAATGAAAAACTGTTTTTT. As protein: CATSSNPAATNEKLFF.

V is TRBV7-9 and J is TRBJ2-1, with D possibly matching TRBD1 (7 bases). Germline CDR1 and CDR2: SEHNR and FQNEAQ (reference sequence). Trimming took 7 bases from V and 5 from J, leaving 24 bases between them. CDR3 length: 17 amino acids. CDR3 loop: CASNKGGPGAQDNEQFF. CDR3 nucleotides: TGTGCCAGCAACAAAGGGGGCCCGGGGGCGCAAGACAATGAGCAGTTCTTC.

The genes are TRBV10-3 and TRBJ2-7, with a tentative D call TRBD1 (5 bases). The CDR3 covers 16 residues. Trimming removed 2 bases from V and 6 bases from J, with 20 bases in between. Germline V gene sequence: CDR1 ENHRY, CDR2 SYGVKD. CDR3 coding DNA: TGTGCCATCAGTGAGCCCCGCTCAGGGTTCCAGGGCGAGCAGTACTTC. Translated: CAISEPRSGFQGEQYF.

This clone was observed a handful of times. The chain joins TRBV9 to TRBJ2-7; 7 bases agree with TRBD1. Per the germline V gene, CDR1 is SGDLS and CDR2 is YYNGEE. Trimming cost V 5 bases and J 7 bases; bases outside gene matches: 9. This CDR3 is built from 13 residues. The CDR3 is CASSLGQSGEQYF. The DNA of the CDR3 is TGTGCCAGCAGTCTGGGACAGTCTGGAGAGCAGTACTTC. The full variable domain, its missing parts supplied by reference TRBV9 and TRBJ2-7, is DSGVTQTPKHLITATGQRVTLRCSPRSGDLSVYWYQQSLDQGLQFLIQYYNGEERAKGNILERFSAQQFPDLHSELNLSSLELGDSALYFCASSLGQSGEQYFGPGTRLTVT.

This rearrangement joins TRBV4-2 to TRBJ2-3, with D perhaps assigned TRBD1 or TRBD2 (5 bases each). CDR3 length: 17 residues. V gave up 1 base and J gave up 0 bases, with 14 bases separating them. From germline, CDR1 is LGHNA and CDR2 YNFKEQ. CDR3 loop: CASSQVERGVSTDTQYF. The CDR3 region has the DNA TGTGCCAGCAGCCAAGTGGAGAGGGGAGTCAGCACAGATACGCAGTATTTT.

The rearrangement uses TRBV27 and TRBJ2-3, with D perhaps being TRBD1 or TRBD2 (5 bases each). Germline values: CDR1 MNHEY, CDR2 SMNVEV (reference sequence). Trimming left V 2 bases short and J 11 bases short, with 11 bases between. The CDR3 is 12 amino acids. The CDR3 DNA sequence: TGTGCCAGCAGTTTAAGGGGCCGGGAGCAGTATTTT. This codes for CASSLRGREQYF.

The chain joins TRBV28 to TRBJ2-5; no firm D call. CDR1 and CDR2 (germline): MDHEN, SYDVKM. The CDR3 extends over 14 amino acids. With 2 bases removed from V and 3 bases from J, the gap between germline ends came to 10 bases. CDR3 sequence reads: CASSLEAGEETQYF. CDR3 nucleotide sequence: TGTGCCAGCAGTTTAGAGGCAGGTGAAGAGACCCAGTACTTC.

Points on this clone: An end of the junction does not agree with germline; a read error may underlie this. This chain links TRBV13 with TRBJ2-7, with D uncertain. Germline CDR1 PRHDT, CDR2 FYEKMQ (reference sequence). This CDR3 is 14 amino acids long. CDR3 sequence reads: CASSLDRFSYEQYF. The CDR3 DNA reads TGTGCCAGCAGTTTAGACCGTTTCTCCTACGAGCAGTACTTC.

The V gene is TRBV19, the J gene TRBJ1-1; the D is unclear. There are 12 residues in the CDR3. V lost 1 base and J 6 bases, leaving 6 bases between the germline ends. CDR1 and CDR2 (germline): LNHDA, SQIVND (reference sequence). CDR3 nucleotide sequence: TGTGCCAGTAGTATAGGGGTCTCTGAAGCTTTCTTT. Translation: CASSIGVSEAFF. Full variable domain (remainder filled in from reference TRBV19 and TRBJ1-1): DGGITQSPKYLFRKEGQNVTLSCEQNLNHDAMYWYRQDPGQGLRLIYYSQIVNDFQKGDIAEGYSVSREKKESFPLTVTSAQKNPTAFYLCASSIGVSEAFFGQGTRLTVV.

The CDR3 nucleotides read TGTGCCAGCAGCTTAGGATGGGAGTCCGGAAACACCATATATTTT. Amino acid sequence: CASSLGWESGNTIYF. The gene calls are TRBV11-2 and TRBJ1-3, with no clear D. Germline V gives CDR1 SGHAT, CDR2 FQNNGV. V lost 1 base and J lost 4, with 11 bases in between. The CDR3 runs to 15 residues.

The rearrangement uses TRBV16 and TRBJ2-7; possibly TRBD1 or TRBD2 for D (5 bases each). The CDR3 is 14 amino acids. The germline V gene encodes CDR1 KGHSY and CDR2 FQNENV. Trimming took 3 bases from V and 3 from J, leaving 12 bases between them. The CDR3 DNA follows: TGTGCCAGCAGCCACCGGGACGACAACTACGAGCAGTACTTC. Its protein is CASSHRDDNYEQYF.

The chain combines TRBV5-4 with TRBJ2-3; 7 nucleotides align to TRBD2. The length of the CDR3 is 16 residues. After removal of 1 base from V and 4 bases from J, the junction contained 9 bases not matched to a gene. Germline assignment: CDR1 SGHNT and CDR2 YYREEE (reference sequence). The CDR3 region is CASSLSLGTTPDTQYF. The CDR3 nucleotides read TGTGCCAGCAGCTTGTCGTTGGGGACTACCCCAGATACGCAGTATTTT.